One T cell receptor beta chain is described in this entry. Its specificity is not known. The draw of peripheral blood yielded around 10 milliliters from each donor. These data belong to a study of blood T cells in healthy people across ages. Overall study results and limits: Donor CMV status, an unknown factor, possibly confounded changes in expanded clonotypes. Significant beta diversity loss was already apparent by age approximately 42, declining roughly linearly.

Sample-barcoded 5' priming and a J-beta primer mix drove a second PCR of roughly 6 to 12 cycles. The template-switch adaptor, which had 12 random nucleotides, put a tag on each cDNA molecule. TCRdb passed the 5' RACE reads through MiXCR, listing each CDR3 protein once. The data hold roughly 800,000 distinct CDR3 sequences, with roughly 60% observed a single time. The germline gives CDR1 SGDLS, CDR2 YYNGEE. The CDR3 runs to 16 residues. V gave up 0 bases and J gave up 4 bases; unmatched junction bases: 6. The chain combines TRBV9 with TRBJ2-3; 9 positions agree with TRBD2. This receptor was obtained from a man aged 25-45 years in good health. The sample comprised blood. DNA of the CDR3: TGTGCCAGCAGCGTAGAGGCAGCGGGAGGCCCAGATACGCAGTATTTT. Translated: CASSVEAAGGPDTQYF.